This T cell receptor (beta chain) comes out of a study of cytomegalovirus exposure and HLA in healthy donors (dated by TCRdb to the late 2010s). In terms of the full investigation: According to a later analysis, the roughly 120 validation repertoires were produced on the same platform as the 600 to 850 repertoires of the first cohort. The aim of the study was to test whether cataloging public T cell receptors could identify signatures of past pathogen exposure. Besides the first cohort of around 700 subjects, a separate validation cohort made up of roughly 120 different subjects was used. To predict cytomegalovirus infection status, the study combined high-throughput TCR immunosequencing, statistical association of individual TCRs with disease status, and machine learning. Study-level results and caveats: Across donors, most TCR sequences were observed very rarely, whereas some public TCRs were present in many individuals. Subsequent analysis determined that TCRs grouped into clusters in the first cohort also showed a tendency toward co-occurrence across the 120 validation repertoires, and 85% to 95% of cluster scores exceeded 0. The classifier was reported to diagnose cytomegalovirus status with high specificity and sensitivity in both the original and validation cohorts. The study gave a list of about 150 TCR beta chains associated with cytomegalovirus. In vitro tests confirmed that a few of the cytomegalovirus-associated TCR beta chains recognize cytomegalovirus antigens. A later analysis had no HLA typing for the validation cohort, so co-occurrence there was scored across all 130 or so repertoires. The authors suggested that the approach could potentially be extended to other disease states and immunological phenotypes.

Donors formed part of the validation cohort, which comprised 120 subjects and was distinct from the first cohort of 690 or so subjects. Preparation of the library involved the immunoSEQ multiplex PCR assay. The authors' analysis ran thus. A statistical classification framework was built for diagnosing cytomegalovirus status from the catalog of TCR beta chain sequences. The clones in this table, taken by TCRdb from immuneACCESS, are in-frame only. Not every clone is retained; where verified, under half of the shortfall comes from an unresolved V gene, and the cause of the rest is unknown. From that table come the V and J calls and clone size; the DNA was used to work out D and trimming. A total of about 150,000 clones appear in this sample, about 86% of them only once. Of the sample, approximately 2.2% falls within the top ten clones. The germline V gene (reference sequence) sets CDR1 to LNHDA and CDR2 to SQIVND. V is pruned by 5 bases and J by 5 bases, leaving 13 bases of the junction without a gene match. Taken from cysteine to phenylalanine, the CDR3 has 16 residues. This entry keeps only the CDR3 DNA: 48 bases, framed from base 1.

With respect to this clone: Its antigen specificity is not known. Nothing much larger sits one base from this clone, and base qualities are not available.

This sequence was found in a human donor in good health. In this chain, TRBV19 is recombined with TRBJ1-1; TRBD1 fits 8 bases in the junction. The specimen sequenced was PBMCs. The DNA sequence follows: TGTGCCAGTAGTTCCGGACAGGGATTCGGCGGGACTGAAGCTTTCTTT. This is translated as CASSSGQGFGGTEAFF.